A selection of T cell receptor beta chains follows, all from one sample in a study of CD8+ T cells in alopecia areata. The assay was immunoSEQ multiplex PCR, and TCRdb's table has in-frame clones only and misses some. The sample contains 250,000 to 350,000 clones, approximately 60% of which appear only once. The material was CD4+ T cells sorted from blood, obtained at roughly week 53, from a patient treated with tofacitinib. The receptors were sampled from a human donor with alopecia areata. CDR3s include the opening cysteine and the closing phenylalanine or tryptophan. D genes are given only for firm matches. Clone size is not always given. Where it is, it says once, few, many or a class for expanded clones.

j_call | d_call | clone_size | v_call | cdr3_aa | cdr3_nt
TRBJ2-7 | . | . | TRBV7-9 | CASSLSPGPDMYF | TGTGCCAGCAGCTTGTCTCCGGGACCCGACATGTACTTC
TRBJ2-2 | . | . | TRBV5-1 | CASSFQDSTGELFF | TGCGCCAGCAGCTTTCAGGACAGCACCGGGGAGCTGTTTTTT
TRBJ2-2 | TRBD2 | . | TRBV5-1 | CASSIRLAGGRPGELFF | TGCGCCAGCAGCATCCGACTAGCGGGGGGCCGTCCCGGGGAGCTGTTTTTT
TRBJ2-2 | . | . | TRBV19 | CASKGISGDGELFF | TGTGCCAGTAAGGGAATTTCCGGGGACGGGGAGCTGTTTTTT
TRBJ2-7 | TRBD2 | . | TRBV11-2 | CASSLLPAGGYEQYF | TGTGCCAGCAGCTTGCTCCCGGCGGGGGGATACGAGCAGTACTTC
TRBJ2-1 | TRBD2 | . | TRBV5-4 | CASSLSLAGSNEQFF | TGTGCCAGCAGCTTGAGCCTAGCGGGGAGCAATGAGCAGTTCTTC
TRBJ1-2 | . | . | TRBV9 | CASSVDGNYGYTF | TGTGCCAGCAGCGTAGACGGGAACTATGGCTACACCTTC
TRBJ2-1 | TRBD1 | . | TRBV30 | CAWNTGQGRSNEQFF | TGTGCCTGGAACACCGGACAGGGTCGCTCCAATGAGCAGTTCTTC
TRBJ1-4 | TRBD1 | . | TRBV29-1 | CSVHLTGGNEKLFF | TGCAGCGTTCACCTTACAGGGGGTAATGAAAAACTGTTTTTT
TRBJ2-7 | . | few | TRBV29-1 | CSVGGVPYEQYF | TGCAGCGTTGGCGGGGTTCCCTACGAGCAGTACTTC
TRBJ2-6 | . | few | TRBV2 | CASSQDSSGANVLTF | TGTGCCAGCAGTCAGGACAGTTCTGGGGCCAACGTCCTGACTTTC
TRBJ1-5 | . | . | TRBV5-1 | CASSLEPGAQPQHF | TGCGCCAGCAGCTTGGAGCCAGGGGCTCAGCCCCAGCATTTT
TRBJ2-7 | TRBD1 | few | TRBV29-1 | CSVGPRTGAYEQYF | TGCAGCGTTGGTCCCCGGACAGGGGCCTACGAGCAGTACTTC
TRBJ1-5 | . | . | TRBV2 | CASSAGASYQPQHF | TGTGCCAGCAGCGCAGGGGCTTCATATCAGCCCCAGCATTTT
TRBJ2-3 | . | . | TRBV6-5 | CASSYRQASTDTQYF | TGTGCCAGCAGTTATCGACAGGCCAGCACAGATACGCAGTATTTT
TRBJ2-2 | TRBD2 | . | TRBV9 | CASSAGPGLEDTGELFF | TGTGCCAGCAGCGCGGGGCCGGGACTAGAAGACACCGGGGAGCTGTTTTTT
TRBJ1-3 | . | . | TRBV30 | CAWSVGISGNTIYF | TGTGCCTGGAGTGTTGGGATCTCTGGAAACACCATATATTTT
TRBJ2-7 | TRBD1 | few | TRBV19 | CASSTQRRGRYEQYF | TGTGCCAGTAGCACGCAGCGAAGGGGGCGGTACGAGCAGTACTTC
TRBJ1-2 | TRBD1 | . | TRBV9 | CASSIRDRTNYGYTF | TGTGCCAGCAGCATACGGGACAGGACTAACTATGGCTACACCTTC
TRBJ2-7 | . | . | TRBV23-1 | CASSQPPGGPMKGEQYF | TGCGCCAGCAGTCAACCACCCGGGGGCCCGATGAAGGGCGAGCAGTACTTC
TRBJ2-1 | . | few | TRBV5-5 | CASSLATSSTDEQFF | TGTGCCAGCAGCTTGGCTACTAGCTCTACGGATGAGCAGTTCTTC
TRBJ2-2 | TRBD1 | . | TRBV6-6 | CASSPQGARDTGELFF | TGTGCCAGCAGTCCTCAGGGGGCGCGCGACACCGGGGAGCTGTTTTTT
TRBJ2-1 | . | . | TRBV7-8 | CASSLSNEQFF | TGTGCCAGCAGCTTAAGCAATGAGCAGTTCTTC
TRBJ2-3 | . | . | TRBV25-1 | CASTEAAVTRTDTQYF | TGTGCCAGCACCGAGGCGGCAGTCACGAGGACAGATACGCAGTATTTT
TRBJ2-3 | TRBD1 | . | TRBV30 | CAWSTDRPTDTQYF | TGTGCCTGGAGTACGGACAGGCCGACAGATACGCAGTATTTT
TRBJ1-6 | . | . | TRBV15 | CATSPEIRRSNSPLHF | TGTGCCACCAGCCCAGAGATCCGGAGGTCTAATTCACCCCTCCACTTT
TRBJ1-6 | . | . | TRBV4-1 | CASSQDPRLGTGSPLHF | TGCGCCAGCAGCCAAGACCCCCGACTGGGGACTGGGTCACCCCTCCACTTT
TRBJ2-4 | . | . | TRBV2 | CASTKGGIFDIQYF | TGTGCCAGCACCAAGGGGGGTATATTCGACATTCAGTACTTC
TRBJ1-5 | . | few | TRBV6-5 | CASSPWERQPQHF | TGTGCCAGCAGCCCTTGGGAGAGGCAGCCCCAGCATTTT
TRBJ1-5 | . | . | TRBV7-2 | CASSSEGDQPQHF | TGTGCCAGCAGCTCCGAGGGGGATCAGCCCCAGCATTTT